The 14 T cell receptor beta chains given below trace back to one sample, sequenced in a study of CD8 T cells in Susac syndrome (dated by TCRdb to about 2019). The library was generated by the immunoSEQ multiplex PCR assay. RNA was extracted using the RNeasy kit, and roughly 0.5 to 1 ug of the RNA was reverse transcribed with random hexamers. In-frame beta chains were kept once TCRdb had trimmed the public reads at Q25 with fastp and called clones with MiXCR. Entries that share a CDR3 protein sequence are merged under the most common genes and DNA. This sample gives 150,000 to 200,000 distinct CDR3 sequences in total; roughly 95% of them show up just once. Around 0.093% of the sample is in the top ten clones. Material: CD4+ T cells from PBMCs. These receptors all stem from a human donor with multiple sclerosis.

This sequence joins TRBV7-3 and TRBJ2-2, with 8 bases matching TRBD2. Germline trimming cut 4 bases from V and 6 bases from J; bases unmatched to any gene: 10. This CDR3 is built from 16 residues. Germline V gives CDR1 SGHTA, CDR2 FQGTGA. CDR3 sequence reads: CASSSSGGPVPGELFF. In DNA, the CDR3 is TGTGCCAGCAGCTCGTCGGGAGGGCCGGTCCCCGGGGAGCTGTTTTTT.

The genes are TRBV20-1 and TRBJ2-5; D possibly corresponds to TRBD2 (5 bases). Trimming took off 3 bases at V and 9 bases at J, with 17 bases between the two ends. CDR1 DFQATT and CDR2 SNEGSKA come from the germline V gene (reference sequence). The CDR3 has 13 residues. DNA of the CDR3: TGCAGTGCTAGGAGGACGTACGGGAACGCCCAGTACTTC. This sequence encodes CSARRTYGNAQYF.

J is TRBJ2-1 and V is TRBV7-2, with D possibly TRBD2 on 6 matching bases. The V end lost 1 base, the J end lost 6 bases, and 16 bases lay between the germline ends. The V gene's germline CDR1 is SGHTA and CDR2 FQGNSA. This CDR3 is built from 16 residues. The chain's CDR3 is CASSLGGAGTPNEQFF. For the CDR3, the DNA is TGTGCCAGCAGCTTAGGGGGAGCGGGCACACCCAATGAGCAGTTCTTC.

The chain joins TRBV7-2 to TRBJ1-2; 8 bases match TRBD1. This CDR3 has 15 residues. The germline V gene encodes CDR1 SGHTA and CDR2 FQGNSA. The junction had 7 bases not matched to a gene; V was cut back by 5 bases and J by 2 bases. CDR3 nucleotide sequence: TGTGCCAGCAGCGGCCGGACAGGGAGAAACTATGGCTACACCTTC. This gives the protein CASSGRTGRNYGYTF.

The V and J genes are TRBV20-1 and TRBJ2-5; 8 nucleotides agree with TRBD1. Trimming at V came to 6 bases and at J to 3 bases, leaving 9 bases not matched to a gene. The CDR3 is 14 residues long. CDR1 is DFQATT, CDR2 SNEGSKA, per germline (reference sequence). CDR3 loop: CSAEAQQGEETQYF. For the CDR3, the DNA is TGCAGTGCGGAAGCCCAACAGGGGGAAGAGACCCAGTACTTC.

The chain couples TRBV7-9 to TRBJ2-7, with 7 bases identical to TRBD1. Germline V lookup: CDR1 SEHNR, CDR2 FQNEAQ (reference sequence). This CDR3 contains 14 residues. V was pared by 5 bases and J by 5 bases, with 9 bases of the junction left unmatched. In DNA, the CDR3 is TGTGCCAGCAGCCCGGGACAGCCCGAGAACGAGCAGTACTTC. Amino acids: CASSPGQPENEQYF.

J is TRBJ1-5 and V is TRBV30; D is unresolved. The germline V and J ends were trimmed by 5 bases and 5 bases, with 16 bases remaining between them. CDR1 GTSNPN and CDR2 SVGIG come from the germline V gene (reference sequence). This CDR3 region has 14 residues. The DNA of the CDR3 is TGTGCCTGGGGGAAGACTTTTAGGGATCAGCCCCAGCATTTT. Encoded protein: CAWGKTFRDQPQHF.

This clonotype was seen once. The CDR3 DNA is TGTGCCAGCAGCGGGACTAGCGGGTTCGGGGAGCTGTTTTTT. This codes for CASSGTSGFGELFF. The V call is TRBV4-2, the J call TRBJ2-2, with TRBD2 matching over 12 bases. V dropped 5 bases and J dropped 7; count of bases not matched to a gene: 2. This CDR3 is 14 amino acids long. Looked up from germline, CDR1 is LGHNA and CDR2 is YNFKEQ.

The chain combines TRBV4-1 with TRBJ2-1, with TRBD1 as a possible D gene (6 bases). Between the trimmed V and J ends, which lost 6 bases and 1 base, there was a span of 13 bases. The CDR3 is 15 residues long. Per the germline V gene, CDR1 is MGHRA and CDR2 is YSYEKL. The CDR3 spells CASRELRGSYNEQFF. The DNA for the CDR3 is TGCGCCAGCAGGGAACTCAGGGGATCCTACAATGAGCAGTTCTTC.

This sequence joins TRBV7-7 and TRBJ2-1, with 10 nucleotides matching TRBD2. The CDR3 spans 14 residues. The germline CDR1 and CDR2 sequences are SSHAT and FNYEAQ (reference sequence). With 5 bases clipped from V and 10 bases from J, the junction kept 8 bases outside the gene matches. Here the CDR3 reads CASSPSGSRPEQFF. The CDR3 nucleotides are TGTGCCAGCAGCCCTAGCGGGAGTAGGCCCGAGCAGTTCTTC.

The chain joins TRBV7-2 to TRBJ2-4; TRBD1 is a possible D gene (6 bases). Per germline, CDR1 SGHTA and CDR2 FQGNSA. Trimming took off 9 bases at V and 5 bases at J, with 14 bases between the two ends. The CDR3 sequence is 13 residues long. This chain's CDR3 is CARSTGVQNIQYF. CDR3 nucleotide sequence: TGTGCCAGGTCGACAGGAGTACAAAACATTCAGTACTTC. Together with reference TRBV7-2 and TRBJ2-4, the CDR3 gives the full variable domain: GAGVSQSPSNKVTEKGKDVELRCDPISGHTALYWYRQSLGQGLEFLIYFQGNSAPDKSGLPSDRFSAERTGGSVSTLTIQRTQQEDSAVYLCARSTGVQNIQYFGAGTRLSVL.

The rearrangement links TRBV14 to TRBJ2-3; D gene uncertain. Germline V gene lookup returns CDR1 SGHDN and CDR2 FVKESK. CDR3 size: 11 residues. V was pared by 4 bases and J by 7 bases, with 6 bases between. CDR3 in amino acids: CASSREYTQYF. For the CDR3, the DNA is TGTGCCAGCAGCCGCGAATATACGCAGTATTTT.

This clonotype was recorded only once. The chain carries TRBV30 and TRBJ1-5, with 8 bases matching TRBD1. CDR1 and CDR2 from the germline V gene are GTSNPN and SVGIG (reference sequence). The trim removed 2 bases at V and 4 bases at J, leaving 4 bases unmatched. CDR3 length: 14 residues. The CDR3 is CAWSTGQANQPQHF. CDR3 DNA: TGTGCCTGGAGTACGGGACAGGCAAATCAGCCCCAGCATTTT.

The chain carries TRBV30 and TRBJ2-3; the match to TRBD2 covers 13 bases. CDR1 is GTSNPN and CDR2 is SVGIG in the germline V gene (reference sequence). The CDR3 sequence is 13 residues long. J was trimmed by 5 bases and V by 5 bases; bases with no gene match: 1. CDR3: CAWGLAGVDTQYF. Here the CDR3 DNA reads TGTGCCTGGGGACTAGCGGGAGTAGATACGCAGTATTTT.